The source of this TCR beta chain is a study of neurological immune-mediated disorders. The study's findings and limits: TCR-beta repertoires seemed private in all groups, with no expanded CDR3 amino acid sequences shared. The study found the most TCR clonal expansion in HTLV-1-associated myelopathy and the least in multiple sclerosis, below healthy controls.

J lost 4 bases, V lost 5 bases, and 13 bases had no gene match. Germline V CDR1 and CDR2: SGDLS, YYNGEE. The CDR3 consists of 16 residues. Unsorted libraries were prepared from 2 million PBMCs held at -80 C. This clonotype appeared many times. What it binds is unknown. 5'RACE generated cDNA with 10-nucleotide random UMIs. TCRdb passed the 5' RACE reads through MiXCR, listing each CDR3 protein once. The table shows more than 25,000 distinct CDR3 sequences, with around 10% occurring only once. The chain recombines TRBV9 with TRBJ2-5, with TRBD2 matching over 8 bases. Sequencing was carried out using PBMCs. The origin of this receptor is a woman aged 55-69 years in good health. CDR3 sequence reads: CASSALERGRRETQYF. DNA of the CDR3: TGTGCCAGCAGTGCCCTCGAGCGGGGGAGGAGAGAGACCCAGTACTTC.